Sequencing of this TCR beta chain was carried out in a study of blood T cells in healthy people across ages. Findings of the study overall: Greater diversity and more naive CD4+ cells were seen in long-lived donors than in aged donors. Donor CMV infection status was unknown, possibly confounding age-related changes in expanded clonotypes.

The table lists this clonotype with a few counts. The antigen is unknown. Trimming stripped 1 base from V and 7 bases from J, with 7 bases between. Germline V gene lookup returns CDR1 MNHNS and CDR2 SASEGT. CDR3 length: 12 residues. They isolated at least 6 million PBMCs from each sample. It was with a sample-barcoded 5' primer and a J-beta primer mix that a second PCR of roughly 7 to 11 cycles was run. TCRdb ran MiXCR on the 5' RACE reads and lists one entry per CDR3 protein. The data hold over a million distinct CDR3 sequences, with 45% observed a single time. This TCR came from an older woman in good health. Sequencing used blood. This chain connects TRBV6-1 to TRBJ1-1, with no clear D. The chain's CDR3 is CASSEVVNEAFF. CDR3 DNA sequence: TGTGCCAGCAGTGAAGTAGTCAATGAAGCTTTCTTT.